These 20 T cell receptor beta chains originate from one sample sequenced in a study of shared clonotypes between healthy human individuals. Naive CD8 cells comprised CD45RO-negative, CCR7-positively selected cells, excluding terminally differentiated effector memory CD45RA+ cells. Profiled with immunoSEQ multiplex PCR; TCRdb holds only in-frame clones, not every one. The sample lists about 2 million clones, approximately 95% occurring once. The sample comprised naive CD8+ T cells sorted from blood. The receptors derive from a man between 18 and 35 years old in good health.

This rearrangement joins TRBV7-3 to TRBJ2-7, with a possible D match to TRBD1 (6 bases). The V and J ends lost 2 bases and 2 bases respectively, with 13 bases between them. Germline CDR1 is SGHTA and CDR2 is FQGTGA. CDR3 size: 15 residues. In DNA form, the CDR3 reads TGTGCCAGCAGCTTAGGGGGCACTGGGGCCTACGAGCAGTACTTC. Protein product: CASSLGGTGAYEQYF. The whole variable domain, filled in from reference TRBV7-3 and TRBJ2-7, reads GAGVSQTPSNKVTEKGKYVELRCDPISGHTALYWYRQSLGQGPEFLIYFQGTGAADDSGLPNDRFFAVRPEGSVSTLKIQRTERGDSAVYLCASSLGGTGAYEQYFGPGTRLTVT.

V usage is TRBV4-1 and J usage is TRBJ2-1; 10 nucleotides line up with TRBD2. Germline loops: CDR1 MGHRA, CDR2 YSYEKL. The CDR3 is 15 amino acids. Trimming took 3 bases from V and 4 from J; bases not matched to a gene: 3. CDR3 sequence: CASSHSSGGYNEQFF. As DNA, the CDR3 is TGCGCCAGCAGCCACTCTAGCGGGGGTTACAATGAGCAGTTCTTC.

This clone was detected only once. This chain joins TRBV4-2 and TRBJ1-1; the match to TRBD1 covers 7 bases. From germline, CDR1 is LGHNA and CDR2 YNFKEQ. V was clipped by 0 bases and J by 0 bases; unmatched bases: 7. This CDR3 comprises 17 residues. For the CDR3, the DNA is TGTGCCAGCAGCCAAGAAGAGGGGGCAGAGATGAACACTGAAGCTTTCTTT. Protein sequence: CASSQEEGAEMNTEAFF.

CDR3 nucleotides: TGTGCCAGCAGTACCGACAGGGGCCCTTCCTACGAGCAGTACTTC. Translation: CASSTDRGPSYEQYF. J is TRBJ2-7 and V is TRBV2; 8 bases map to TRBD1. CDR1 and CDR2 from the germline V gene are SNHLY and FYNNEI. The ends lost 5 bases at V and 1 base at J; junction bases unmatched: 7. CDR3 length: 15 residues.

This clone was observed a single time. The genes are TRBV25-1 and TRBJ2-7; D is unresolved. V was cut by 2 bases and J by 5 bases, with 13 bases left in between. The CDR3 extends over 14 amino acids. Germline values: CDR1 MGHDK, CDR2 SYGVNS. The CDR3 loop is CASSEGRGVNEQYF. In nucleotides, the CDR3 is TGTGCCAGCAGTGAAGGGCGAGGAGTGAACGAGCAGTACTTC.

The chain is built from TRBV9 and TRBJ1-3; D gene uncertain. The germline gives CDR1 SGDLS, CDR2 YYNGEE. This CDR3 region has 17 residues. Trimming left V 0 bases short and J 1 base short, with 14 bases between. This CDR3 reads CASSVGGGSSSGNTIYF. The CDR3 DNA follows: TGTGCCAGCAGCGTAGGAGGAGGGTCCTCTTCTGGAAACACCATATATTTT.

The chain joins TRBV2 to TRBJ2-1; D is ambiguous. The CDR3 contains 16 residues. In germline, CDR1 is SNHLY, CDR2 FYNNEI. V lost 2 bases and J lost 0, with 11 bases in between. CDR3 loop: CASSEMGSGSYNEQFF. In DNA form, the CDR3 reads TGTGCCAGCAGTGAAATGGGGTCCGGCTCCTACAATGAGCAGTTCTTC.

With respect to this clone: The limits of the CDR3 on the DNA are not certain, so only TCRdb's listed CDR3 is given. The chain links TRBV11-2 to TRBJ2-5; the table's D call of TRBD1 was not tested on the DNA. The germline V gene encodes CDR1 SGHAT and CDR2 FQNNGV. Including both end residues, the CDR3 is 17 amino acids long. The CDR3 spells CASSPGFFGQLQETQYF.

This chain connects TRBV27 to TRBJ2-1; 11 bases match TRBD2. The J segment lost 9 bases and the V segment lost 5 bases, leaving 6 bases of the junction unmatched. The CDR3 totals 14 residues. The germline V gene encodes CDR1 MNHEY and CDR2 SMNVEV (reference sequence). CDR3 region: CASSPLAGGSEQFF. CDR3 bases: TGTGCCAGCAGTCCCCTAGCGGGAGGCAGTGAGCAGTTCTTC.

This chain joins TRBV27 and TRBJ1-1; D possibly corresponds to TRBD1 (5 bases). V was pared by 5 bases and J by 8 bases, with 12 bases between. Germline assignment: CDR1 MNHEY and CDR2 SMNVEV (reference sequence). This CDR3 comprises 12 residues. The CDR3 DNA is TGTGCCAGCAGTCGCTTGGGGGACGAAGCTTTCTTT. Translated, it gives CASSRLGDEAFF.

The gene calls are TRBV10-1 and TRBJ2-7; 11 bases map to TRBD1. In germline, CDR1 is WNHNN, CDR2 SYGVQD (reference sequence). The CDR3 spans 13 residues. Losses at the gene ends were 5 bases for V and 5 bases for J; bases not matched to a gene: 2. CDR3 amino acids: CASSSDRGHEQYF. CDR3 in DNA: TGCGCCAGCAGTTCGGACAGGGGGCACGAGCAGTACTTC.

The chain joins TRBV4-3 to TRBJ2-7; 12 nucleotides align to TRBD2. Per the germline V gene, CDR1 is LGHNA and CDR2 is YSLEER. CDR3 size: 19 residues. Trimming at V came to 0 bases and at J to 6 bases, leaving 15 bases not matched to a gene. The CDR3, as DNA: TGCGCCAGCAGCCAAGACAGGCTAGCGGGAGGGCCCGGTGACGTCGAGCAGTACTTC. This gives the protein CASSQDRLAGGPGDVEQYF.

The chain employs TRBV30 and TRBJ1-2, with D hard to call. The ends were cut back, 4 bases at V and 5 bases at J, with 20 bases in the middle. Germline CDR1 is GTSNPN and CDR2 is SVGIG (reference sequence). CDR3 length: 15 residues. This CDR3 reads CAWTAPIEGRYGYTF. The DNA of the CDR3 is TGTGCCTGGACAGCCCCTATCGAAGGGAGATATGGCTACACCTTC.

The chain has TRBV7-3 and TRBJ2-2; 9 bases are a match to TRBD1. V shed 5 bases and J 4 bases; nucleotides not matched to a gene: 5. The germline V gene encodes CDR1 SGHTA and CDR2 FQGTGA. The CDR3 totals 15 residues. The CDR3 sequence is CASSLKGQGTGELFF. CDR3 nucleotides: TGTGCCAGCAGCCTGAAGGGACAGGGCACCGGGGAGCTGTTTTTT.

This clone was seen only once. The rearrangement joins TRBV5-8 to TRBJ2-2; D may be TRBD1 or TRBD2 (5 bases each). The CDR3 runs 15 residues. CDR1 and CDR2 (germline): SGHTS, YDEGEE. With 4 bases removed from V and 3 bases from J, the gap between germline ends came to 13 bases. The chain's CDR3 is CASSPEGPYTGELFF. The CDR3 DNA sequence: TGTGCCAGCAGCCCAGAGGGACCTTACACCGGGGAGCTGTTTTTT. Together with reference TRBV5-8 and TRBJ2-2, the CDR3 gives the full variable domain: EAGVTQSPTHLIKTRGQQATLRCSPISGHTSVYWYQQALGLGLQFLLWYDEGEERNRGNFPPRFSGRQFPNYSSELNVNALELEDSALYLCASSPEGPYTGELFFGEGSRLTVL.

The chain carries TRBV5-8 and TRBJ2-3, with 7 bases that match TRBD1. The CDR3 spans 14 residues. V dropped 5 bases and J dropped 3; count of bases not matched to a gene: 6. Germline loops: CDR1 SGHTS, CDR2 YDEGEE. The CDR3, as DNA: TGTGCCAGCAGTTTCGGGACAGAGACAGATACGCAGTATTTT. It encodes CASSFGTETDTQYF.

This chain connects TRBV5-4 to TRBJ1-2; TRBD1 matches at 8 bases. Unmatched junction bases numbered 7, after V lost 4 bases and J lost 8 bases. The CDR3 has 13 residues. Germline-derived CDR1 and CDR2 are SGHNT and YYREEE (reference sequence). The CDR3 loop reads CASSNQQGVGYTF. In DNA form, the CDR3 reads TGTGCCAGCAGCAACCAACAGGGGGTAGGCTACACCTTC.

The genes are TRBV4-1 and TRBJ1-3, with 7 nucleotides matching TRBD1. The CDR3 contains 17 residues. J was trimmed by 5 bases and V by 2 bases; bases with no gene match: 12. CDR1 and CDR2 (germline): MGHRA, YSYEKL. CDR3 sequence: CASSQSVGQEGRNTIYF. The DNA for the CDR3 is TGCGCCAGCAGCCAATCGGTAGGACAGGAAGGCCGAAACACCATATATTTT.

This clone occurred once. J is TRBJ2-7 and V is TRBV7-9, with 10 bases lining up with TRBD1. Germline-derived CDR1 and CDR2 are SEHNR and FQNEAQ (reference sequence). The CDR3 is 16 amino acids. The V and J ends lost 3 bases and 7 bases, in that order; junction bases with no gene match: 12. The CDR3 region is CASSFYPRQGATEQYF. CDR3 DNA: TGTGCCAGCAGCTTCTACCCTCGACAGGGGGCTACGGAGCAGTACTTC. Full variable domain (outside the CDR3, taken from reference TRBV7-9 and TRBJ2-7): DTGVSQNPRHKITKRGQNVTFRCDPISEHNRLYWYRQTLGQGPEFLTYFQNEAQLEKSRLLSDRFSAERPKGSFSTLEIQRTEQGDSAMYLCASSFYPRQGATEQYFGPGTRLTVT.

This clone was recorded only once. CDR3 nucleotides: TGCGCCAGCGGGGAGGGGACGGCGATCACAGATACGCAGTATTTT. Its translation is CASGEGTAITDTQYF. The chain combines TRBV4-1 with TRBJ2-3; 7 bases are shared with TRBD2. The trim removed 8 bases at V and 2 bases at J, leaving 10 bases unmatched. The CDR3 length is 15 residues. CDR1 is MGHRA, CDR2 YSYEKL, per germline.